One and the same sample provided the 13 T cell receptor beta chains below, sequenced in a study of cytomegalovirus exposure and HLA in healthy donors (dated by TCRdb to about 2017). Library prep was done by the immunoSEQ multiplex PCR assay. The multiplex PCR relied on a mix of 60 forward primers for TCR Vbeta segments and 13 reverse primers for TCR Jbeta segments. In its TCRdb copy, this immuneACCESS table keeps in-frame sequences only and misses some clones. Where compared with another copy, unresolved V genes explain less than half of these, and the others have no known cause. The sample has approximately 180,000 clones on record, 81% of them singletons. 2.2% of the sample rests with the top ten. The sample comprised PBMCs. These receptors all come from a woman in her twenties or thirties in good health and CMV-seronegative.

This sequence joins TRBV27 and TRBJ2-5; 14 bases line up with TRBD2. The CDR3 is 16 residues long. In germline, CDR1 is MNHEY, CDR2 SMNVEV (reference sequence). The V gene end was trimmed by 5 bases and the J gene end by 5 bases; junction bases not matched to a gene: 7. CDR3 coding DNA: TGTGCCAGCAGTCCAGGGACTAGCGGGAGAAGTGAGACCCAGTACTTC. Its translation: CASSPGTSGRSETQYF.

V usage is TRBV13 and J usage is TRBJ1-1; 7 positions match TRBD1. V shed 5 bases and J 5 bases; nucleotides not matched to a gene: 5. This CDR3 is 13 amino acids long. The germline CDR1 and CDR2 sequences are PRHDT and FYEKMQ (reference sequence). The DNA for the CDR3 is TGTGCCAGCAGCCGACAGGGTCTGACTGAAGCTTTCTTT. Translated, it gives CASSRQGLTEAFF.

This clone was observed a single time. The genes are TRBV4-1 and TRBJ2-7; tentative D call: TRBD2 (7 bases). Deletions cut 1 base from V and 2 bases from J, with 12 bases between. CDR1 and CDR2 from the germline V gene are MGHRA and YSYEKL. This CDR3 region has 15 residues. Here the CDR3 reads CASSQGGGGPYEQYF. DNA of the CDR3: TGCGCCAGCAGCCAAGGAGGCGGGGGCCCCTACGAGCAGTACTTC.

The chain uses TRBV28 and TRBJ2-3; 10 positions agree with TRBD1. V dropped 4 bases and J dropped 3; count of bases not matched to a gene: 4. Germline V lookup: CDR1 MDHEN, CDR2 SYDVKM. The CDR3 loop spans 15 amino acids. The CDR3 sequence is CASSSWGQGTDTQYF. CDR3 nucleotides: TGTGCCAGCAGTTCTTGGGGACAGGGGACAGATACGCAGTATTTT.

In nucleotides, the CDR3 is TGTGCCTGGAGTGGGTGGACTCGCTACAATGAGCAGTTCTTC. Translation: CAWSGWTRYNEQFF. The chain has TRBV30 and TRBJ2-1, with D maybe TRBD2 (5 bases). V was clipped by 1 base and J by 3 bases, with 10 bases between them. The V gene's germline CDR1 is GTSNPN and CDR2 SVGIG (reference sequence). This CDR3 contains 14 residues.

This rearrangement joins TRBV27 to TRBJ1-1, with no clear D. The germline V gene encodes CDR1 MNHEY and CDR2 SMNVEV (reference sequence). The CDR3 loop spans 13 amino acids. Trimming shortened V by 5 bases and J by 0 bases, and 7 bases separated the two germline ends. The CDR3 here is CASSEILNTEAFF. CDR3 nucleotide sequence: TGTGCCAGCAGTGAGATATTGAACACTGAAGCTTTCTTT.

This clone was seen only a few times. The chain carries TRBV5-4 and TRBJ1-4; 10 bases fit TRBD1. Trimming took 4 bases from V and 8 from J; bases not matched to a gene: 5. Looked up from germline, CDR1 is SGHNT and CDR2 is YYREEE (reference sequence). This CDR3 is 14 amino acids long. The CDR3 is CASSRDRGGEKLFF. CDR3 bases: TGTGCCAGCAGCAGGGACAGGGGTGGCGAAAAACTGTTTTTT.

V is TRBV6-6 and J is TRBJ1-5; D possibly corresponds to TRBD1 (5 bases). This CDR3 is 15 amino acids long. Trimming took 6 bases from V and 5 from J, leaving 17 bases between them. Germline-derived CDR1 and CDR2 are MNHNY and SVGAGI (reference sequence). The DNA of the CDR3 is TGTGCCAGCAGCCCACAGGAGCCGCGTTATCAGCCCCAGCATTTT. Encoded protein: CASSPQEPRYQPQHF.

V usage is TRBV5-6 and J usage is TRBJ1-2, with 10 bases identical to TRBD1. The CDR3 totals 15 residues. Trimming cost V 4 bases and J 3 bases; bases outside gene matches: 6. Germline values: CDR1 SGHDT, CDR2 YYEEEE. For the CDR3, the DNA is TGTGCCAGCAGCGATGCCGGGACAGGGGACTATGGCTACACCTTC. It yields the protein CASSDAGTGDYGYTF.

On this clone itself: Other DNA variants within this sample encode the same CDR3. The CDR3 DNA reads TGCGCCAGCAGCTTGGCATTGAACACTGAAGCTTTCTTT. It translates to CASSLALNTEAFF. This chain uses TRBV5-1 with TRBJ1-1; D is ambiguous. The ends were cut back, 0 bases at V and 0 bases at J, with 3 bases in the middle. From germline, CDR1 is SGHRS and CDR2 YFSETQ. The CDR3 runs to 13 residues.

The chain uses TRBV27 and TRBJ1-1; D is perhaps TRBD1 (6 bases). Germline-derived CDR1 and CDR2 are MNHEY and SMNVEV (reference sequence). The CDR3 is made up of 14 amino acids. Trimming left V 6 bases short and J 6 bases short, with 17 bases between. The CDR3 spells CASSNRGGLPEAFF. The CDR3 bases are TGTGCCAGCAGCAATCGAGGGGGTCTGCCTGAAGCTTTCTTT.

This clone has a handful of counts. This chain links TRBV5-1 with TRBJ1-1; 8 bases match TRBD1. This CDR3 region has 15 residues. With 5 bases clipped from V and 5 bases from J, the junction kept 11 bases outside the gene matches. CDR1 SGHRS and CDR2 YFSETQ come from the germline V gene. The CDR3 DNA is TGCGCCAGCAGGACCGGCGCAGGGGGCGGAACTGAAGCTTTCTTT. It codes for CASRTGAGGGTEAFF.

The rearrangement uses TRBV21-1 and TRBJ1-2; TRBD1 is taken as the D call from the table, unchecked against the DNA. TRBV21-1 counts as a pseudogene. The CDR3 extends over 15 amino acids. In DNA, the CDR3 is TGTGCCAGCAGCAAAGTGGGCAGGGGGGACTATGGCTACACCTTC. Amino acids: CASSKVGRGDYGYTF.